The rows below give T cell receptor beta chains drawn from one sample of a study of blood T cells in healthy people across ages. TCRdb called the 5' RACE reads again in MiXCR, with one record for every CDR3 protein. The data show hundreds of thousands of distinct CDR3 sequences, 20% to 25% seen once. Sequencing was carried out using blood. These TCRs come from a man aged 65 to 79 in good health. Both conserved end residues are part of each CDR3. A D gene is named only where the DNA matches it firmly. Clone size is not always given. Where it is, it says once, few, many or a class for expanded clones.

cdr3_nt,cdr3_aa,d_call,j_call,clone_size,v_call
TGTGCCAGCAGGCCTAGCGGGAGGGCCGACAATGAGCAGTTCTTC,CASRPSGRADNEQFF,TRBD2,TRBJ2-1,few,TRBV12-3/TRBV12-4
TGTGCCAGCAGCCCCAACCTTCCGGGACAGGGGGCCTACGAGCAGTACTTC,CASSPNLPGQGAYEQYF,TRBD1,TRBJ2-7,few,TRBV5-5
TGTGCCAGCAGCGTAACTAGCGCAGAGCAGTTCTTC,CASSVTSAEQFF,TRBD2,TRBJ2-1,many,TRBV7-9
TGTGCCACCAGGGGGACGGGGAATACTGAAGCTTTCTTT,CATRGTGNTEAFF,-,TRBJ1-1,few,TRBV24-1
TGCAGTGCTTACAGGGGGCTAACCCCAAATGAAAAACTGTTTTTT,CSAYRGLTPNEKLFF,TRBD1,TRBJ1-4,few,TRBV20-1
TGTGCCAGCAGCCCCGGGACAGACAACACAGATACGCAGTATTTT,CASSPGTDNTDTQYF,TRBD1,TRBJ2-3,many,TRBV7-2
TGTGCCAGCAGTTTGGGACAGGGAAGAAGAGGGAGCTCCTACAATGAGCAGTTCTTC,CASSLGQGRRGSSYNEQFF,TRBD1,TRBJ2-1,many,TRBV27
TGCGCCAGCAGCTTATGGGACAGCTCTGGAAACACCATATATTTT,CASSLWDSSGNTIYF,TRBD1,TRBJ1-3,-,TRBV5-1
TGTGCCAGCCACCCTTGGGGAGCCAAAAACATTCAGTACTTC,CASHPWGAKNIQYF,-,TRBJ2-4,few,TRBV6-5
TGCGCCAGCAGTGACGACGGACGTTCGCCCTACGAGCAGTACTTC,CASSDDGRSPYEQYF,-,TRBJ2-7,-,TRBV10-1
TGTGCCAGCAGGACAGATTTTAATTCACCCCTCCACTTT,CASRTDFNSPLHF,-,TRBJ1-6,once,TRBV6-2/TRBV6-3
TGTGCCAGCAGCTTCCGGGACACCATCGATCAGCCCCAGCATTTT,CASSFRDTIDQPQHF,-,TRBJ1-5,-,TRBV9
TGTGCCAGCAGCCGGACTAGCGGGATGTTGGCAGATACGCAGTATTTT,CASSRTSGMLADTQYF,TRBD2,TRBJ2-3,few,TRBV3-1
TGTGCCATCAGTGAGGGGCTAGCGGGGGGCGGTACGCAGTATTTT,CAISEGLAGGGTQYF,TRBD2,TRBJ2-3,many,TRBV10-3